This T cell receptor (beta chain) was sequenced in a study of blood T cell repertoires in COVID-19. Only in-frame clones appear in the TCRdb table, and some are missing; sequencing was by immunoSEQ multiplex PCR. The table has some 340,000 clones, 85% to 95% seen once. V shed 4 bases and J 0 bases; nucleotides not matched to a gene: 2. The CDR3 contains 15 residues. The germline V gene encodes CDR1 KGHSH and CDR2 LQKENI. This clone was counted a single time. The gene calls are TRBV18 and TRBJ1-4; 7 nucleotides agree with TRBD1. The sample comprised PBMCs or T cells enriched from blood (not recorded which). The sequence was obtained from a young woman who had been exposed to COVID-19. CDR3 DNA sequence: TGTGCCAGCTCACAGGGGGCGGCAACTAATGAAAAACTGTTTTTT. This codes for CASSQGAATNEKLFF.